This passage covers 30 T cell receptor beta chains from one sample sequenced in a study of blood T cell repertoires in COVID-19. TCRdb's table, derived via immunoSEQ multiplex PCR, lists solely in-frame clones and lacks some. This table holds around 180,000 clones, approximately 86% found once. Sequenced sample: peripheral blood. The receptor set was obtained from a man aged 80 or over with COVID-19, enrolled during active disease.

J is TRBJ1-2 and V is TRBV11-2, with D possibly TRBD1 on 6 matching bases. This CDR3 has 13 residues. CDR1 is SGHAT, CDR2 FQNNGV, per germline. V lost 0 bases to trimming and J lost 7 bases, with 9 bases between them. Here the CDR3 reads CASSLEGASGYTF. CDR3 DNA sequence: TGTGCCAGCAGCTTAGAGGGGGCAAGTGGCTACACCTTC.

This chain joins TRBV9 and TRBJ2-3; no clear D. Per the germline V gene, CDR1 is SGDLS and CDR2 is YYNGEE. The CDR3 totals 13 residues. V was shortened by 0 bases and J by 5 bases, with 7 bases between the two germline ends. Written as DNA, the CDR3 is TGTGCCAGCAGCGTAGGCGGAGAAGATACGCAGTATTTT. Its protein product is CASSVGGEDTQYF.

The table lists this clone with a few counts. The chain recombines TRBV25-1 with TRBJ1-1, with a weak D call TRBD1 (6 bases). With 10 bases removed from V and 0 bases from J, the gap between germline ends came to 12 bases. The germline V gene encodes CDR1 MGHDK and CDR2 SYGVNS. The CDR3 loop spans 13 amino acids. The CDR3 nucleotides are TGTGCCACCCTGGACAGAGTGAACACTGAAGCTTTCTTT. Encoded protein: CATLDRVNTEAFF.

The chain combines TRBV4-1 with TRBJ1-1; TRBD1 matches 9 bases. The CDR3 runs to 14 residues. Germline V CDR1 and CDR2: MGHRA, YSYEKL. J was trimmed by 8 bases and V by 3 bases; bases with no gene match: 7. This CDR3 reads CASSHDPDRGEAFF. As DNA, the CDR3 is TGCGCCAGCAGCCACGATCCGGACAGGGGAGAAGCTTTCTTT.

The chain is built from TRBV6-5 and TRBJ1-1, with no clear D. V lost 6 bases and J lost 0, with 8 bases in between. Per germline, CDR1 MNHEY and CDR2 SVGAGI. This CDR3 spans 13 amino acids. CDR3 residues: CASRVEMNTEAFF. CDR3 nucleotides: TGTGCCAGCAGAGTAGAGATGAACACTGAAGCTTTCTTT.

This chain uses TRBV19 with TRBJ2-7; 9 positions match TRBD1. The CDR3 runs to 13 residues. Germline CDR1 reads LNHDA; CDR2 reads SQIVND (reference sequence). The V and J ends lost 7 bases and 3 bases, in that order; junction bases with no gene match: 4. The CDR3 protein is CASKGQGHYEQYF. CDR3 bases: TGTGCCAGTAAGGGACAGGGCCACTACGAGCAGTACTTC.

There are a few counts of this clone. This chain connects TRBV19 to TRBJ2-2; no firm D call. The CDR3 has 11 amino acids. The germline CDR1 and CDR2 sequences are LNHDA and SQIVND (reference sequence). V lost 6 bases and J 3 bases, leaving 2 bases between the germline ends. Written as DNA, the CDR3 is TGTGCCAGTAGCTACACCGGGGAGCTGTTTTTT. This translates into CASSYTGELFF.

The V gene is TRBV9, the J gene TRBJ1-6; D gene uncertain. Germline CDR1 and CDR2: SGDLS and YYNGEE. Deletions cut 0 bases from V and 2 bases from J, with 9 bases between. CDR3 size: 16 residues. The CDR3 DNA reads TGTGCCAGCAGCGTAGCGCAGTCTGCCTATAATTCACCCCTCCACTTT. Translation: CASSVAQSAYNSPLHF.

Concerning this clone: Other nucleotide sequences in the sample specify the same CDR3. The J gene is TRBJ1-2, the V gene TRBV7-9; D is ambiguous. The V gene's germline CDR1 is SEHNR and CDR2 FQNEAQ (reference sequence). This CDR3 has 12 residues. The germline V and J ends were trimmed by 2 bases and 6 bases, with 7 bases remaining between them. Written as DNA, the CDR3 is TGTGCCAGCAGCTTAACGCAGGATGGCTACACCTTC. It yields the protein CASSLTQDGYTF.

The chain couples TRBV30 to TRBJ2-3, with TRBD1 as a possible D gene (6 bases). Between the trimmed V and J ends, which lost 0 bases and 3 bases, there was a span of 16 bases. The germline CDR1 and CDR2 sequences are GTSNPN and SVGIG (reference sequence). The CDR3 sequence is 16 residues long. The CDR3 reads CAWSVRNGGETDTQYF. As DNA, the CDR3 is TGTGCCTGGAGTGTACGTAATGGGGGCGAAACAGATACGCAGTATTTT.

This clone was counted a single time. CDR3 sequence (DNA): TGTGCCAGCAGCCCTGGACAGGCGAACACCGGGGAGCTGTTTTTT. It yields the protein CASSPGQANTGELFF. The V call is TRBV7-6, the J call TRBJ2-2, with 7 bases matching TRBD1. CDR1 and CDR2 from the germline V gene are SGHVS and FNYEAQ. CDR3 length: 15 residues. Germline trimming cut 5 bases from V and 0 bases from J; bases unmatched to any gene: 3.

The V and J genes are TRBV6-5 and TRBJ1-5; TRBD1 matches 8 bases. This CDR3 contains 13 residues. CDR1 is MNHEY and CDR2 is SVGAGI in the germline V gene. With V trimmed by 11 bases and J by 5 bases, 8 bases remained unmatched. CDR3 DNA sequence: TGTGCCGGATCCGAGACAGGGGATCAGCCCCAGCATTTT. This translates into CAGSETGDQPQHF.

This chain joins TRBV10-2 and TRBJ1-1; TRBD1 might be the D (6 bases). Germline values: CDR1 WSHSY, CDR2 SAAADI. The CDR3 is made up of 15 amino acids. V shed 4 bases and J shed 4 bases, with 16 bases lying between them. The CDR3 is CASSVRGGISTEAFF. The DNA of the CDR3 is TGCGCCAGCAGTGTAAGGGGGGGAATTTCCACTGAAGCTTTCTTT.

The chain recombines TRBV5-1 with TRBJ2-5; unclear D gene. Trimming removed 4 bases from V and 1 base from J, with 8 bases in between. There are 13 residues in the CDR3. Germline values: CDR1 SGHRS, CDR2 YFSETQ. Here the CDR3 DNA reads TGCGCCAGCAGCCCGGGTTCCCAAGAGACCCAGTACTTC. Translated, it gives CASSPGSQETQYF. The full variable domain, in which reference TRBV5-1 and TRBJ2-5 provide the parts outside the CDR3, is KAGVTQTPRYLIKTRGQQVTLSCSPISGHRSVSWYQQTPGQGLQFLFEYFSETQRNKGNFPGRFSGRQFSNSRSEMNVSTLELGDSALYLCASSPGSQETQYFGPGTRLLVL.

The chain employs TRBV27 and TRBJ1-2; D possibly corresponds to TRBD1 (6 bases). Per germline, CDR1 MNHEY and CDR2 SMNVEV (reference sequence). The V and J ends lost 8 bases and 1 base respectively, with 8 bases between them. The CDR3 loop spans 12 amino acids. The CDR3 region is CASRTDNYGYTF. The CDR3 DNA sequence: TGTGCCAGCCGGACAGATAACTATGGCTACACCTTC.

The chain links TRBV5-1 to TRBJ1-5; no clear D. Germline CDR1 and CDR2: SGHRS and YFSETQ. Trimming took 2 bases from V and 4 from J, leaving 10 bases between them. This CDR3 is 14 amino acids long. The CDR3 DNA follows: TGCGCCAGCAGCTTTGGAGACGGAAATCAGCCCCAGCATTTT. It translates to CASSFGDGNQPQHF.

This chain joins TRBV28 and TRBJ2-1; 10 nucleotides align to TRBD1. There are 16 residues in the CDR3. With 3 bases clipped from V and 7 bases from J, the junction kept 9 bases outside the gene matches. CDR1 and CDR2 (germline): MDHEN, SYDVKM. As DNA, the CDR3 is TGTGCCAGCAGTTTGACAGACAGGGGGCGCGTAAATGAGCAGTTCTTC. This gives the protein CASSLTDRGRVNEQFF.

V and J are TRBV18 and TRBJ1-1; tentatively, D is TRBD1 (5 bases). This CDR3 is built from 13 residues. Germline V lookup: CDR1 KGHSH, CDR2 LQKENI. Trimming shortened V by 8 bases and J by 0 bases, and 10 bases separated the two germline ends. CDR3 in DNA: TGTGCCAGCGCGACAGTTTTGAACACTGAAGCTTTCTTT. Encoded protein: CASATVLNTEAFF.

J is TRBJ2-1 and V is TRBV19, with TRBD2 identical over 7 bases. Trimming took 3 bases from V and 0 from J; bases not matched to a gene: 5. CDR3 length: 16 amino acids. The germline CDR1 and CDR2 sequences are LNHDA and SQIVND (reference sequence). This CDR3 is CASSMGGGSSYNEQFF. The CDR3 bases are TGTGCCAGTAGTATGGGCGGGGGAAGCTCCTACAATGAGCAGTTCTTC. Supplemented by reference TRBV19 and TRBJ2-1, the full variable domain reads DGGITQSPKYLFRKEGQNVTLSCEQNLNHDAMYWYRQDPGQGLRLIYYSQIVNDFQKGDIAEGYSVSREKKESFPLTVTSAQKNPTAFYLCASSMGGGSSYNEQFFGPGTRLTVL.

V is TRBV10-3 and J is TRBJ1-1; D is perhaps TRBD1 (6 bases). The V gene lost 3 bases and the J gene lost 1 base, with 15 bases spanning the gap. CDR3 length equals 16 residues. The germline CDR1 and CDR2 sequences are ENHRY and SYGVKD. This CDR3 reads CAISDSPGVRNTEAFF. In DNA form, the CDR3 reads TGTGCCATCAGTGATTCCCCAGGGGTCAGGAACACTGAAGCTTTCTTT.

This sequence joins TRBV6-5 and TRBJ1-4; 8 bases are shared with TRBD1. Germline V gene lookup returns CDR1 MNHEY and CDR2 SVGAGI. The CDR3 is 15 amino acids. With V trimmed by 2 bases and J by 4 bases, 3 bases remained unmatched. The CDR3: CASSYPDRGNEKLFF. The CDR3 nucleotides are TGTGCCAGCAGTTACCCCGACAGGGGTAATGAAAAACTGTTTTTT.

This CDR3 reads CASSLSRTGEGTEAFF. The DNA for the CDR3 is TGTGCCAGCAGTTTATCGCGGACAGGGGAGGGCACTGAAGCTTTCTTT. V is TRBV27 and J is TRBJ1-1; 9 bases are a match to TRBD1. CDR1 MNHEY and CDR2 SMNVEV come from the germline V gene (reference sequence). The CDR3 is 16 amino acids. The V and J ends lost 0 bases and 4 bases, in that order; junction bases with no gene match: 6.

V is TRBV3-1 (or the pseudogene TRBV3-2) and J is TRBJ2-2; 9 bases fit TRBD1. The CDR3 loop spans 14 amino acids. From germline, CDR1 is LGHDT and CDR2 YNNKEL (reference sequence). The junction had 5 bases not matched to a gene; V was cut back by 8 bases and J by 4 bases. CDR3 DNA: TGTGCCAGCTCCGGGACAGGGAGCACCGGGGAGCTGTTTTTT. This encodes CASSGTGSTGELFF.

This chain uses TRBV5-5 with TRBJ2-2, with no clear D. Trimming removed 3 bases at V and 0 bases at J, with 12 bases between. Looked up from germline, CDR1 is SGHKS and CDR2 is YYEKEE (reference sequence). The CDR3 runs to 16 residues. This CDR3 reads CASSSSSRANTGELFF. The CDR3 DNA reads as TGTGCCAGCAGCTCCTCGTCTCGTGCGAACACCGGGGAGCTGTTTTTT. Full variable domain (rest looked up from reference TRBV5-5 and TRBJ2-2): DAGVTQSPTHLIKTRGQQVTLRCSPISGHKSVSWYQQVLGQGPQFIFQYYEKEERGRGNFPDRFSARQFPNYSSELNVNALLLGDSALYLCASSSSSRANTGELFFGEGSRLTVL.

In the case of this clone: Other DNA sequences within the sample encode an identical CDR3. J is TRBJ2-5 and V is TRBV11-2; D may be TRBD2 (6 bases). CDR3 length: 13 residues. V dropped 1 base and J dropped 5 bases, with 8 bases sitting between them. Germline CDR1 SGHAT, CDR2 FQNNGV. In nucleotides, the CDR3 is TGTGCCAGCAGCTTAGGACTAGTGGAGACCCAGTACTTC. Amino acid sequence: CASSLGLVETQYF.

The chain has TRBV7-9 and TRBJ1-1; D gene unclear. This CDR3 is 16 amino acids long. V lost 5 bases and J lost 0, with 16 bases in between. Per the germline V gene, CDR1 is SEHNR and CDR2 is FQNEAQ (reference sequence). CDR3 bases: TGTGCCAGCAGCCGAGGAGGTCAGGCGGTGAACACTGAAGCTTTCTTT. Amino acids: CASSRGGQAVNTEAFF.

The chain carries TRBV28 and TRBJ1-5, with D tentatively TRBD1 (5 bases). In germline, CDR1 is MDHEN, CDR2 SYDVKM. This CDR3 region has 14 residues. Trimming removed 2 bases at V and 2 bases at J, with 7 bases between. The CDR3 here is CASSLRGGNQPQHF. CDR3 DNA sequence: TGTGCCAGCAGTTTAAGGGGCGGCAATCAGCCCCAGCATTTT.

The rearrangement uses TRBV18 and TRBJ1-1; D is ambiguous. CDR3 length: 12 residues. Trimming removed 4 bases at V and 2 bases at J, with 5 bases between. The germline CDR1 and CDR2 sequences are KGHSH and LQKENI. CDR3 amino acids: CASSLINTEAFF. In nucleotides, the CDR3 is TGTGCCAGCTCACTTATAAACACTGAAGCTTTCTTT.

This chain joins TRBV6-5 and TRBJ1-1; TRBD1 matches at 7 bases. V shed 6 bases, J shed 11 bases, and the junction held 12 bases outside the gene matches. The CDR3 has 13 residues. Germline loops: CDR1 MNHEY, CDR2 SVGAGI. The CDR3 region has the DNA TGTGCCAGCAGCACAGGGGCGCCTCCTAAGGCTTTCTTT. It specifies CASSTGAPPKAFF.

The chain carries TRBV29-1 and TRBJ1-1; tentatively, D is TRBD1 (6 bases). The CDR3 loop spans 12 amino acids. The germline CDR1 and CDR2 sequences are SQVTM and ANQGSEA. Trimming pared 7 bases from V and 8 bases from J, leaving 17 bases between. CDR3 protein: CSATEGGIEAFF. The CDR3 DNA reads as TGCAGCGCAACTGAGGGGGGGATAGAAGCTTTCTTT.